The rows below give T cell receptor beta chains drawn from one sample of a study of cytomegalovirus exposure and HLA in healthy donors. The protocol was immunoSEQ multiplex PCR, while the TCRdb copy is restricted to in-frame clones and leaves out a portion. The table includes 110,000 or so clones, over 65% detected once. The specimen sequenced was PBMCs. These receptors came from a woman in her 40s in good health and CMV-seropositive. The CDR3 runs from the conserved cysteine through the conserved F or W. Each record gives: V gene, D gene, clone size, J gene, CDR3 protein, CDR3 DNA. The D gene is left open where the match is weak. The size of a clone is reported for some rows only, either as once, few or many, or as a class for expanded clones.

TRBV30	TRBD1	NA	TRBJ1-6	CAWQGQGNSPLHF	TGTGCCTGGCAGGGACAGGGAAATTCACCCCTCCACTTT
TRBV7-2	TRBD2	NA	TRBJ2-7	CASSLTRAGAGEQYF	TGTGCCAGCAGCTTAACAAGGGCGGGAGCGGGAGAGCAGTACTTC
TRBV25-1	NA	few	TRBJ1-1	CASSDGRRGNTEAFF	TGTGCCAGCAGTGATGGCCGGCGGGGGAACACTGAAGCTTTCTTT
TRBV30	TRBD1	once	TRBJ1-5	CAWQQGPNQPQHF	TGTGCCTGGCAACAGGGGCCTAATCAGCCCCAGCATTTT
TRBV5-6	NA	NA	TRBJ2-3	CASSFRLVPDTQYF	TGTGCCAGCAGCTTTCGACTAGTCCCAGATACGCAGTATTTT
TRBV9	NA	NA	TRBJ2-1	CASSVAPGQYNEQFF	TGTGCCAGCAGCGTAGCCCCCGGACAGTACAATGAGCAGTTCTTC
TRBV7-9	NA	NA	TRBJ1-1	CSSRGAQALGNTEAFF	TGTTCCAGCCGCGGGGCCCAGGCGTTAGGGAACACTGAAGCTTTCTTT
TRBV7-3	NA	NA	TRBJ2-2	CASRLTSFPGELFF	TGTGCCAGCAGACTAACTAGTTTCCCCGGGGAGCTGTTTTTT
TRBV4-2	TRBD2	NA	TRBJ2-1	CASSQMAGDSYNEQFF	TGTGCCAGCAGCCAAATGGCGGGGGACTCCTACAATGAGCAGTTCTTC
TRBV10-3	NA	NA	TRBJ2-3	CAISESRDSTTDTQYF	TGTGCCATCAGTGAGTCCCGCGACTCAACCACAGATACGCAGTATTTT
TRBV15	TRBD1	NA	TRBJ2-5	CATSRRGQAQETQYF	TGTGCCACCAGCAGACGGGGACAGGCCCAAGAGACCCAGTACTTC
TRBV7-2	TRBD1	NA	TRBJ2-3	CASSTRQGADTQYF	TGTGCCAGCAGCACCCGACAGGGCGCAGATACGCAGTATTTT
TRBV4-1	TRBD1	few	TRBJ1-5	CASSGTVGQPQHF	TGCGCCAGCAGCGGGACAGTAGGTCAGCCCCAGCATTTT
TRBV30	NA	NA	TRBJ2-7	CAWSHGRVGEQYF	TGTGCCTGGAGTCATGGCAGGGTAGGCGAGCAGTACTTC
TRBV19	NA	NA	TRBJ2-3	CASRARTPTDTQYF	TGTGCCAGTAGAGCACGTACCCCCACAGATACGCAGTATTTT
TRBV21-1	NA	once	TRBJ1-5	CASSIRQPQHF	TGTGCCAGCAGCATTCGGCAGCCCCAGCATTTT
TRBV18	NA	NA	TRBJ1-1	CASSPTGSNTEAFF	TGTGCCAGCTCACCAACAGGGAGTAACACTGAAGCTTTCTTT
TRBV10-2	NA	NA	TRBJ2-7	CASSESARREQYF	TGCGCCAGCAGTGAGTCGGCCAGGCGCGAGCAGTACTTC
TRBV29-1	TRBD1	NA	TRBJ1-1	CSVPRTGANTEAFF	TGCAGCGTTCCAAGGACAGGGGCCAACACTGAAGCTTTCTTT
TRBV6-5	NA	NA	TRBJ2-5	CASSYLIGVDGTQYF	TGTGCCAGCAGTTACCTGATAGGGGTGGATGGGACCCAGTACTTC
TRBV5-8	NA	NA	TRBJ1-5	CASSLGRQHSNQPQHF	TGTGCCAGCAGCTTGGGTAGACAGCATAGCAATCAGCCCCAGCATTTT
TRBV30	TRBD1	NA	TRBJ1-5	CAWSFPGQFNQPQHF	TGTGCCTGGAGTTTCCCGGGACAGTTCAATCAGCCCCAGCATTTT
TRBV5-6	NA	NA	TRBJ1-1	CASSFNHGVAEAFF	TGTGCCAGCAGCTTCAATCACGGGGTTGCTGAAGCTTTCTTT
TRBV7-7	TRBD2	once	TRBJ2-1	CASSLTSGGFNEQFF	TGTGCTAGCAGCCTGACTAGCGGGGGATTCAATGAGCAGTTCTTC
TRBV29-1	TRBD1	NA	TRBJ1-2	CSVPGQGSYAGYTF	TGCAGCGTCCCAGGACAGGGGTCCTATGCTGGCTACACCTTC
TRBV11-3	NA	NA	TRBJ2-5	CASSTPGTRETQYF	TGTGCCAGCAGCACCCCCGGGACAAGAGAGACCCAGTACTTC
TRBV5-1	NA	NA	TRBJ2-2	CAIRAGAKGDTGELFF	TGCGCCATCAGAGCCGGGGCCAAGGGGGACACCGGGGAGCTGTTTTTT
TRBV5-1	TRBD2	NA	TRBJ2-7	CASSSRLAGGNEQYF	TGCGCCAGCAGTTCCAGACTAGCGGGAGGTAACGAGCAGTACTTC
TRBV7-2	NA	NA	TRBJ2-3	CASSFRGTTDTQYF	TGTGCCAGCAGCTTTAGGGGGACCACAGATACGCAGTATTTT
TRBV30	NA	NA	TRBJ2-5	CAWDRQETQYF	TGTGCCTGGGACAGACAAGAGACCCAGTACTTC
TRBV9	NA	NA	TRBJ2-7	CASSVDASPGEQYF	TGTGCCAGCAGCGTAGATGCTAGCCCGGGCGAGCAGTACTTC
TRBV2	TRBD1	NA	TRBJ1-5	CASSGTGIQPQHF	TGTGCCAGCAGTGGGACAGGGATTCAGCCCCAGCATTTT
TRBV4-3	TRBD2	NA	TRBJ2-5	CASSQDGASGVRKTQYF	TGCGCCAGCAGCCAAGATGGGGCTAGCGGGGTAAGGAAGACCCAGTACTTC
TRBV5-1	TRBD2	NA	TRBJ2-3	CASSPLAGGGPDTQYF	TGCGCCAGCAGCCCACTAGCGGGCGGTGGCCCAGATACGCAGTATTTT
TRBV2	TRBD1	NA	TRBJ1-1	CATRDRGWMNTEAFF	TGTGCCACACGGGACAGGGGTTGGATGAACACTGAAGCTTTCTTT
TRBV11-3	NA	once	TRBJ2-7	CASSSQGSSYEQYF	TGTGCCAGCAGCTCTCAGGGGAGCTCCTACGAGCAGTACTTC
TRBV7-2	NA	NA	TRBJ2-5	CASSFSGTPEETQYF	TGTGCCAGCAGCTTTTCCGGGACTCCAGAAGAGACCCAGTACTTC
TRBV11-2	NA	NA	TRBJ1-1	CASSPSRGEQTNTEAFF	TGTGCCAGCAGCCCAAGTAGAGGAGAGCAGACCAACACTGAAGCTTTCTTT
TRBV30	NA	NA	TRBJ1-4	CAWTSESHSREKLFF	TGTGCCTGGACCTCAGAGAGCCACAGTCGGGAAAAACTGTTTTTT